These T cell receptor beta chains were read from a single sample in a study of T cell responses to AZD1222 COVID-19 vaccine. The method was immunoSEQ multiplex PCR; TCRdb's version includes in-frame clones alone and lacks a portion of them. The table lists about 120,000 clones, about 85% of them singletons, with roughly 1.6% in the top ten. Sequenced here: peripheral blood, sampled on day 0 of AZD1222 vaccination. Source of these receptors: an adult in good health. CDR3s include the opening cysteine and the closing phenylalanine or tryptophan. The order of the fields is clone size, D gene, V gene, J gene, CDR3 DNA, CDR3 protein. A D gene is named only where the DNA matches it firmly. Size values are once, few and many counts, or a class for expanded clones, and some rows have none.

clone_size: .; d_call: .; v_call: TRBV10-2; j_call: TRBJ2-3; cdr3_nt: TGCGCCAGCAGGGGACTGACAGGGAGTGCAGATACGCAGTATTTT; cdr3_aa: CASRGLTGSADTQYF
clone_size: .; d_call: .; v_call: TRBV18; j_call: TRBJ1-4; cdr3_nt: TGTGCCAGCTCACCACCCCCGGGAGAAAAACTGTTTTTT; cdr3_aa: CASSPPPGEKLFF
clone_size: .; d_call: .; v_call: TRBV19; j_call: TRBJ2-1; cdr3_nt: TGTGCCACCCAGACAGAGGACAATGAGCAGTTCTTC; cdr3_aa: CATQTEDNEQFF
clone_size: .; d_call: .; v_call: TRBV19; j_call: TRBJ1-2; cdr3_nt: TGTGCCAGTAGTATATCTCTCCAGGGTTATGATGGCTACACCTTC; cdr3_aa: CASSISLQGYDGYTF
clone_size: .; d_call: TRBD1; v_call: TRBV6-6; j_call: TRBJ1-5; cdr3_nt: TGTGCCAGCAGTTACGAATGGACAGGGTATCAGCCCCAGCATTTT; cdr3_aa: CASSYEWTGYQPQHF
clone_size: once; d_call: .; v_call: TRBV19; j_call: TRBJ1-1; cdr3_nt: TGTGCCAGTAGTATATACGGGGCGCTGAACACTGAAGCTTTCTTT; cdr3_aa: CASSIYGALNTEAFF
clone_size: once; d_call: .; v_call: TRBV18; j_call: TRBJ2-1; cdr3_nt: TGTGCCAGCTCACCAGTAAGGTTCTACAATGAGCAGTTCTTC; cdr3_aa: CASSPVRFYNEQFF
clone_size: .; d_call: TRBD1; v_call: TRBV4-1; j_call: TRBJ2-7; cdr3_nt: TGCGCCAGCAGCCACACCCGGGACAGGGTCCACGAGCAGTACTTC; cdr3_aa: CASSHTRDRVHEQYF
clone_size: .; d_call: .; v_call: TRBV7-9; j_call: TRBJ1-4; cdr3_nt: TGTGCCAGCAACCAGGACCGGAGCGAAAAACTGTTTTTT; cdr3_aa: CASNQDRSEKLFF
clone_size: once; d_call: .; v_call: TRBV6-5; j_call: TRBJ1-2; cdr3_nt: TGTGCCAGCAGTTTAGGGACAAACCTTAACTATGGCTACACCTTC; cdr3_aa: CASSLGTNLNYGYTF
clone_size: .; d_call: .; v_call: TRBV19; j_call: TRBJ1-1; cdr3_nt: TGTGCCAGTACTCCCAACAGGAACACTGAAGCTTTCTTT; cdr3_aa: CASTPNRNTEAFF
clone_size: once; d_call: .; v_call: TRBV6-5; j_call: TRBJ1-1; cdr3_nt: TGTGCCAGCAGCAACCGACAGTACCCGAACACTGAAGCTTTCTTT; cdr3_aa: CASSNRQYPNTEAFF
clone_size: .; d_call: .; v_call: TRBV6-2/TRBV6-3; j_call: TRBJ1-2; cdr3_nt: TGTGCCAGCAGTTATGGGGTCTATGGCTACACCTTC; cdr3_aa: CASSYGVYGYTF
clone_size: .; d_call: TRBD1; v_call: TRBV7-2; j_call: TRBJ1-1; cdr3_nt: TGTGCCAGCAGCTTAGGACAGGGGACTGAAGCTTTCTTT; cdr3_aa: CASSLGQGTEAFF
clone_size: .; d_call: TRBD1; v_call: TRBV3-1/TRBV3-2; j_call: TRBJ1-5; cdr3_nt: TGTGCCAGCAGCCTGACAGGGTACCAGCCCCAGCATTTT; cdr3_aa: CASSLTGYQPQHF
clone_size: once; d_call: .; v_call: TRBV6-2/TRBV6-3; j_call: TRBJ1-1; cdr3_nt: TGTGCCAGCAGTTACTCCCGGGGATCGGACACTGAAGCTTTCTTT; cdr3_aa: CASSYSRGSDTEAFF
clone_size: .; d_call: TRBD1; v_call: TRBV3-1/TRBV3-2; j_call: TRBJ1-2; cdr3_nt: TGTGCCAGCAGCCAAGGGGCGCGGACAGGAGTTGGAGATACCTATGGCTACACCTTC; cdr3_aa: CASSQGARTGVGDTYGYTF
clone_size: few; d_call: .; v_call: TRBV25-1; j_call: TRBJ2-7; cdr3_nt: TGTGCCAGCAGTGAATTCGGAACCGACTACGAGCAGTACTTC; cdr3_aa: CASSEFGTDYEQYF
clone_size: .; d_call: .; v_call: TRBV5-1; j_call: TRBJ1-2; cdr3_nt: TGCGCCAGCAGCTTGGATGGGTCAGCTTATGGCTACACCTTC; cdr3_aa: CASSLDGSAYGYTF
clone_size: .; d_call: .; v_call: TRBV18; j_call: TRBJ1-1; cdr3_nt: TGTGCCAGCTCACCACGGTGGACAGAGAACACTGAAGCTTTCTTT; cdr3_aa: CASSPRWTENTEAFF
clone_size: .; d_call: .; v_call: TRBV15; j_call: TRBJ2-1; cdr3_nt: TGTGCCACAGACCCTGGGGGTTTGGGCAATGAGCAGTTCTTC; cdr3_aa: CATDPGGLGNEQFF
clone_size: .; d_call: TRBD2; v_call: TRBV11-2; j_call: TRBJ2-5; cdr3_nt: TGTGCCAGCAGCTCGACAAGCGGGAGACAAGAGACCCAGTACTTC; cdr3_aa: CASSSTSGRQETQYF
clone_size: few; d_call: .; v_call: TRBV5-1; j_call: TRBJ1-6; cdr3_nt: TGCGCCAGCAGCTTGGTACTCGAGCATTCACCCCTCCACTTT; cdr3_aa: CASSLVLEHSPLHF
clone_size: .; d_call: .; v_call: TRBV7-9; j_call: TRBJ1-4; cdr3_nt: TGTGCCAGCAGCCGAGGCTACTCCGGGGCAACTAATGAAAAACTGTTTTTT; cdr3_aa: CASSRGYSGATNEKLFF
clone_size: .; d_call: .; v_call: TRBV11-2; j_call: TRBJ2-3; cdr3_nt: TGTGCCAGCAGCTTAGGGATTCAGGACACGCAGTATTTT; cdr3_aa: CASSLGIQDTQYF
clone_size: .; d_call: TRBD1; v_call: TRBV5-1; j_call: TRBJ2-7; cdr3_nt: TGCGCCAGCAGCGCCACGGGACAGGGCTACGAGCAGTACTTC; cdr3_aa: CASSATGQGYEQYF
clone_size: .; d_call: .; v_call: TRBV5-1; j_call: TRBJ2-1; cdr3_nt: TGCGCCAGCAGCTTAGCGGATCTCAACAATGAGCAGTTCTTC; cdr3_aa: CASSLADLNNEQFF
clone_size: .; d_call: .; v_call: TRBV28; j_call: TRBJ2-7; cdr3_nt: TGTGCCAGCAGTTTACTTAAGACAGAGCAGTACTTC; cdr3_aa: CASSLLKTEQYF
clone_size: .; d_call: TRBD2; v_call: TRBV10-3; j_call: TRBJ2-3; cdr3_nt: TGTGCCATCAGTTACCTAGCGGGGGGACCGGGAGATACGCAGTATTTT; cdr3_aa: CAISYLAGGPGDTQYF
clone_size: .; d_call: .; v_call: TRBV6-6; j_call: TRBJ2-7; cdr3_nt: TGTGCCAGCAGTCCCACAGACTACGAGCAGTACTTC; cdr3_aa: CASSPTDYEQYF
clone_size: once; d_call: .; v_call: TRBV2; j_call: TRBJ1-2; cdr3_nt: TGTGCCAGCAGTGAAGATCGGGAGTATGGCTACACCTTC; cdr3_aa: CASSEDREYGYTF
clone_size: .; d_call: .; v_call: TRBV6-5; j_call: TRBJ1-4; cdr3_nt: TGTGCCAGCAGTTACTCGGGACCGAGAAATGAAAAACTGTTTTTT; cdr3_aa: CASSYSGPRNEKLFF
clone_size: .; d_call: .; v_call: TRBV7-8; j_call: TRBJ2-7; cdr3_nt: TGTGCCAGCAGCTTAGATCGAGGGTCTCTCTCCTACGAGCAGTACTTC; cdr3_aa: CASSLDRGSLSYEQYF
clone_size: .; d_call: .; v_call: TRBV4-2; j_call: TRBJ1-2; cdr3_nt: TGTGCCAGCAGCCCCCCCGAGGACTATGGCTACACCTTC; cdr3_aa: CASSPPEDYGYTF
clone_size: .; d_call: .; v_call: TRBV25-1; j_call: TRBJ1-4; cdr3_nt: TGTGCCAGCAGTGAAATGAATCCTAATGAAAAACTGTTTTTT; cdr3_aa: CASSEMNPNEKLFF
clone_size: .; d_call: .; v_call: TRBV11-2; j_call: TRBJ2-7; cdr3_nt: TGTGCCAGCAGCGTGGCCCACGGACCAAGCTACGAGCAGTACTTC; cdr3_aa: CASSVAHGPSYEQYF
clone_size: .; d_call: .; v_call: TRBV7-9; j_call: TRBJ2-7; cdr3_nt: TGTGCCAGCAGCTTAGACGGGACCCCCTACGAGCAGTACTTC; cdr3_aa: CASSLDGTPYEQYF
clone_size: .; d_call: TRBD1; v_call: TRBV27; j_call: TRBJ2-7; cdr3_nt: TGTGCCAGCAGCGATACCCAACTCGGGACAGGGGGCCCCGAGCAGTACTTC; cdr3_aa: CASSDTQLGTGGPEQYF
clone_size: .; d_call: .; v_call: TRBV3-1/TRBV3-2; j_call: TRBJ1-6; cdr3_nt: TGTGCCAGCAGCCAGACAGATAATAATTCACCCCTCCACTTT; cdr3_aa: CASSQTDNNSPLHF
clone_size: .; d_call: .; v_call: TRBV12-3/TRBV12-4; j_call: TRBJ1-5; cdr3_nt: TGTGCCAGCACCTCCGGACAGAATCAGCCCCAGCATTTT; cdr3_aa: CASTSGQNQPQHF
clone_size: .; d_call: .; v_call: TRBV5-8; j_call: TRBJ2-5; cdr3_nt: TGTGCCAGCAGCTTGGTGGGGGTCGGGACCCAGTACTTC; cdr3_aa: CASSLVGVGTQYF
clone_size: .; d_call: TRBD2; v_call: TRBV11-1; j_call: TRBJ2-5; cdr3_nt: TGTGCCAGCAGCTTAGCTAGCGGGGGCCAAGAGACCCAGTACTTC; cdr3_aa: CASSLASGGQETQYF
clone_size: .; d_call: .; v_call: TRBV12-3/TRBV12-4; j_call: TRBJ1-1; cdr3_nt: TGTGCCAGCAGTTTAGAAGGGACTACTGAAGCTTTCTTT; cdr3_aa: CASSLEGTTEAFF
clone_size: .; d_call: .; v_call: TRBV7-2; j_call: TRBJ1-4; cdr3_nt: TGTGCCAGCAGCTCCACCCCAGGGGTCGAAAAACTGTTTTTT; cdr3_aa: CASSSTPGVEKLFF
clone_size: .; d_call: .; v_call: TRBV4-1; j_call: TRBJ1-3; cdr3_nt: TGCGCCAGCAGCCAAGAAGGCACCAACTCTGGAAACACCATATATTTT; cdr3_aa: CASSQEGTNSGNTIYF